Listed here is a single TCR beta chain. The junction departs from the called germline gene at one end, perhaps through a read error. This entry comes from a study of regulatory T cells in long-lasting Graves disease. Time point reported: newly diagnosed GD, antithyroid drugs for less than 3 months. The authors made the TCR library using RNA they extracted from PBMCs. The CDR3 length is 15 residues. Per germline, CDR1 LGHDT and CDR2 YNNKEL (reference sequence). Assembly of TCR beta libraries relied on iRepertoire HTBI primers together with Arm-PCR of CDR3 regions. In TCRdb, the multiplex PCR reads were re-called with MiXCR into one record per CDR3 protein. Here the sample spans some 400,000 distinct CDR3 sequences, just under 15% being singletons. These sequences were also reported in another study, on T cells in Graves' hyperthyroidism and ophthalmopathy. According to that study: Every diagnosis used clinical symptoms, serum thyroxine and TRAb, thyroid ultrasound and orbital computed tomography. Carried out on the TCR CDR3, a first-round RT-PCR used the HTBI primer set. Blood also contained most expanded thyroid clonotypes above 0.001.

The receptor's source is a woman aged 25 to 45 with Graves disease. The sample was peripheral blood mononuclear cells (PBMCs), taken at new diagnosis, from a patient treated with antithyroid drugs. This chain joins TRBV3-1 and TRBJ1-2; 7 bases align to TRBD1. The CDR3 spells CASSPSPGQLYAYTF. The CDR3 DNA reads TGTGCCAGCAGCCCATCACCGGGACAGCTCTATGCCTACACCTTC.